This T cell receptor (beta chain) originates from a study of blood T cells in healthy people across ages. Using a J-beta primer mix together with a sample-barcoded 5' primer, a second PCR was run for about 6 to 12 cycles. TCRdb reprocessed the 5' RACE reads via MiXCR and lists one record per CDR3 protein. The sample has 540,000 or so distinct CDR3 sequences, approximately 25% seen once. This clonotype was seen a handful of times. This CDR3 comprises 18 residues. In germline, CDR1 is ENHRY, CDR2 SYGVKD. V gene TRBV10-3 combines with J gene TRBJ2-1; TRBD2 aligns across 10 bases. Gene TRBJ2-5 matches the end of the DNA better, so the J call may be wrong. The sequence was obtained from a woman aged 70 to 79 in good health. Input material: blood. The CDR3 coding sequence is TGTGCCATCAGTGGGTGGCCTAGCGGGGGTCCCGATCGAGAGACCCAGTACTTC. Protein product: CAISGWPSGGPDRETQYF.